This entry concerns a single T cell receptor (beta chain). Its antigen remains unidentified. This sample was included in a study of post-analysis software for immune sequencing data. Overall study context: The cohort encompassed relapsing-remitting, secondary progressive and progressive-relapsing multiple sclerosis disease courses. Study-wide findings and caveats: The study found significantly lower normalized Chao1 diversity in multiple sclerosis patients than in controls. Strong co-clustering by F measure was seen for same-batch samples. Five TRBV segments appeared more often in patients than in controls, and TRBV5-6, TRBV5-1 and TRBV20-1 were among these.

V was pared by 5 bases and J by 10 bases, with 6 bases of the junction left unmatched. There are 12 residues in the CDR3. Germline V gene data show CDR1 as SEHNR and CDR2 as FQNEAQ (reference sequence). Every TCR beta cDNA library bore unique molecular identifiers. With about 1 to 11 million T cells as the source, a few hundred thousand cDNA molecules resulted. Each CDR3 protein is one row after TCRdb ran MiXCR on the PCR reads. In the table there are about 180,000 distinct CDR3 sequences, approximately 30% of which are singletons. The sequence was obtained from a girl aged 10-17 years with multiple sclerosis. Sequenced: blood. The J gene is TRBJ1-1, the V gene TRBV7-9; 8 positions agree with TRBD1. CDR3 bases: TGTGCCAGCAGCCCCGGGACAGGTGGAGCTTTCTTT. Its protein is CASSPGTGGAFF. The variable domain in full, completed from reference TRBV7-9 and TRBJ1-1, reads DTGVSQNPRHKITKRGQNVTFRCDPISEHNRLYWYRQTLGQGPEFLTYFQNEAQLEKSRLLSDRFSAERPKGSFSTLEIQRTEQGDSAMYLCASSPGTGGAFFGQGTRLTVV.